This paragraph covers one T cell receptor beta chain sequence. Its matching antigen is unknown. The sample is drawn from a study of T cells after yellow fever vaccination. Study information: Some fractions had low cell numbers, and these were prepared with SMART-Seq v4 Ultra Low Input.

V gave up 1 base and J gave up 0 bases, with 13 bases separating them. This CDR3 is built from 16 residues. The germline V gene encodes CDR1 SQVTM and CDR2 ANQGSEA. Study-level points and caveats: By day 5 rather than day 15, the secondary response had peaked, though it was weaker. Sorted repertoires could include abundant contaminating clonotypes from bulk cells. Clones that expanded after primary vaccination mostly reappeared after the booster (just under 98% CD4, 88% CD8).

TCRdb reanalysed the 5' RACE reads using MiXCR and keeps one entry per CDR3 protein. Of fewer than 500,000 distinct CDR3 sequences in the sample, roughly a sixth were seen once. The chain employs TRBV29-1 and TRBJ2-1; a possible D gene is TRBD1 (6 bases). This receptor was obtained from a man younger than 30 who received the YFV17D yellow fever vaccine. This specimen consisted of PBMCs, obtained before the yellow fever booster vaccination. The CDR3 nucleotides read TGCAGCGTTGAAGGGTGGGACACCAGCTCCTACAATGAGCAGTTCTTC. Translated, it gives CSVEGWDTSSYNEQFF.